The T cell receptor beta chain described here comes from a study of T cell changes during pregnancy in multiple sclerosis (dated by TCRdb to about 2019). General notes on the study: The study examined how the T cell repertoire changed over the course of pregnancy in women with multiple sclerosis.

The receptor library was made with the immunoSEQ multiplex PCR assay. Imported from immuneACCESS, the table was reduced by TCRdb to in-frame sequences with V and J called. These copies leave out some clones; in studies compared against another copy, an unresolved V gene accounts for under half, and the cause of the remainder is not known. The sample data list around 60,000 clones, and over 95% of these were observed just once. The ten top clones hold over 2% of the sample. V is reduced by 5 bases and J by 7 bases, leaving a spacing of 3 bases between them. From the germline V gene (reference sequence), CDR1 is SEHNR and CDR2 is FQNEAQ. Its CDR3 holds 10 amino acids, cysteine through phenylalanine. The entry retains the CDR3 DNA only, 30 bases that are in frame from base 1. Concerning this clone itself: Its target antigen remains unknown. Base quality data are lacking; no much larger clone is found one base away.

The TCR sequence derives from a female donor with multiple sclerosis, enrolled in a pregnancy study. Sample: CD8+ T cells from peripheral blood mononuclear cells, taken after pregnancy. The chain couples TRBV7-9 to TRBJ2-1, with no D gene named confidently. The nucleotides read TGTGCCAGCAGCGTAAATGAGCAGTTCTTC. The resulting protein is CASSVNEQFF.